These 30 T cell receptor beta chains were sequenced from one sample in a study of blood T cell repertoires in COVID-19. Produced via immunoSEQ multiplex PCR; TCRdb's table is partial and in-frame only. The sample yields approximately 180,000 clones, about 90% seen once. Sequencing used peripheral blood. These receptors originate from a man aged 55 to 70 with active or convalescent COVID-19.

This sequence joins TRBV7-9 and TRBJ2-2; 9 nucleotides match TRBD1. Germline-derived CDR1 and CDR2 are SEHNR and FQNEAQ (reference sequence). Trimming removed 3 bases from V and 5 bases from J; junction bases left unmatched: 7. The CDR3 is 16 residues long. The CDR3 nucleotides are TGTGCCAGCAGCTTTCCGGGACAGGGAAGAACCGGGGAGCTGTTTTTT. Its protein is CASSFPGQGRTGELFF.

This chain uses TRBV27 with TRBJ1-6; D is possibly TRBD1 (5 bases). CDR1 and CDR2 from the germline V gene are MNHEY and SMNVEV (reference sequence). V was shortened by 6 bases and J by 0 bases, with 12 bases between the two germline ends. The CDR3 length is 16 residues. CDR3 nucleotides: TGTGCCAGCAGCCAACGACAGAGCTCCTATAATTCACCCCTCCACTTT. Amino acids: CASSQRQSSYNSPLHF.

This chain connects TRBV28 to TRBJ1-6; 9 bases are a match to TRBD1. The CDR3 loop spans 16 amino acids. Germline V gene lookup returns CDR1 MDHEN and CDR2 SYDVKM. J gave up 7 bases and V 5 bases, and 9 bases lay outside the gene matches. CDR3 nucleotide sequence: TGTGCCAGCAGTCCCGGACAGGGGTTTAGGAATTCACCCCTCCACTTT. Amino acid sequence: CASSPGQGFRNSPLHF. The whole variable domain, filled in from reference TRBV28 and TRBJ1-6, reads DVKVTQSSRYLVKRTGEKVFLECVQDMDHENMFWYRQDPGLGLRLIYFSYDVKMKEKGDIPEGYSVSREKKERFSLILESASTNQTSMYLCASSPGQGFRNSPLHFGNGTRLTVT.

This clone appeared once. The chain couples TRBV19 to TRBJ2-7; the match to TRBD1 covers 11 bases. The CDR3 spans 14 residues. V lost 3 bases and J lost 4; bases outside the gene matches: 2. CDR1 is LNHDA, CDR2 SQIVND, per germline (reference sequence). CDR3 nucleotides: TGTGCCAGTAGTATTGGGGACAGGGGGTACGAGCAGTACTTC. This translates into CASSIGDRGYEQYF.

This rearrangement joins TRBV7-9 to TRBJ1-2; 9 bases are a match to TRBD1. CDR3 length equals 17 residues. Trimming took 4 bases from V and 6 from J; bases not matched to a gene: 15. In germline, CDR1 is SEHNR, CDR2 FQNEAQ (reference sequence). The CDR3 sequence is CASSWGQGLVGRDGYTF. CDR3 DNA sequence: TGTGCCAGCAGCTGGGGACAGGGCCTCGTCGGTCGGGATGGCTACACCTTC. The full variable domain, with the rest looked up from reference TRBV7-9 and TRBJ1-2, is DTGVSQNPRHKITKRGQNVTFRCDPISEHNRLYWYRQTLGQGPEFLTYFQNEAQLEKSRLLSDRFSAERPKGSFSTLEIQRTEQGDSAMYLCASSWGQGLVGRDGYTFGSGTRLTVV.

The V gene is TRBV11-1, the J gene TRBJ2-1; 12 nucleotides agree with TRBD2. J gave up 6 bases and V 6 bases, and 6 bases lay outside the gene matches. This CDR3 is built from 15 residues. Germline CDR1 SGHAT, CDR2 FQDESV (reference sequence). CDR3 DNA: TGTGCCAGCAGTTTCGGACTAGCGGGGCTCAATGAGCAGTTCTTC. Translation gives CASSFGLAGLNEQFF.

This sequence joins TRBV4-1 and TRBJ1-5; perhaps TRBD1 as D (5 bases). CDR1 is MGHRA and CDR2 is YSYEKL in the germline V gene. The CDR3 extends over 16 amino acids. V lost 1 base and J 0 bases, leaving 10 bases between the germline ends. In DNA, the CDR3 is TGCGCCAGCAGCCAAGTCGACAGAGTTAGCAATCAGCCCCAGCATTTT. Encoded protein: CASSQVDRVSNQPQHF.

The V gene is TRBV18, the J gene TRBJ2-7, with TRBD1 as a possible D gene (6 bases). The CDR3 extends over 12 amino acids. From germline, CDR1 is KGHSH and CDR2 LQKENI. The V and J ends lost 5 bases and 4 bases respectively, with 9 bases between them. For the CDR3, the DNA is TGTGCCAGCTCATCGACAGGTTACGAGCAGTACTTC. Protein product: CASSSTGYEQYF.

This clone has a handful of counts. The rearrangement uses TRBV2 and TRBJ1-4; D perhaps matches TRBD1 (6 bases). From germline, CDR1 is SNHLY and CDR2 FYNNEI. Trimming shortened V by 1 base and J by 1 base, and 13 bases separated the two germline ends. The CDR3 extends over 17 amino acids. CDR3 nucleotide sequence: TGTGCCAGCAGTGAAGGGAACAGGGCGGGAACTAATGAAAAACTGTTTTTT. This translates into CASSEGNRAGTNEKLFF.

This clone was found a few times. The gene calls are TRBV18 and TRBJ1-1; TRBD1 agrees at 8 bases. Germline CDR1 and CDR2: KGHSH and LQKENI. This CDR3 contains 14 residues. J was trimmed by 4 bases and V by 8 bases; bases with no gene match: 9. The CDR3 DNA sequence: TGTGCCAGCGGCGGACAGGGAGAACTCACTGAAGCTTTCTTT. This codes for CASGGQGELTEAFF.

The chain employs TRBV2 and TRBJ2-1, with TRBD1 matching over 9 bases. The V and J ends lost 6 bases and 2 bases, in that order; junction bases with no gene match: 5. CDR3 length equals 15 residues. Germline assignment: CDR1 SNHLY and CDR2 FYNNEI. The CDR3 loop is CASSGDREAYNEQFF. The CDR3 DNA sequence: TGTGCCAGCAGCGGGGACAGGGAAGCCTACAATGAGCAGTTCTTC.

The chain has TRBV5-5 and TRBJ1-2; D is unresolved. This CDR3 spans 16 amino acids. Trimming removed 0 bases at V and 0 bases at J, with 12 bases between. Germline-derived CDR1 and CDR2 are SGHKS and YYEKEE (reference sequence). CDR3 sequence reads: CASSLGPAGTNYGYTF. The CDR3 DNA is TGTGCCAGCAGCTTGGGTCCGGCAGGAACTAACTATGGCTACACCTTC. The complete variable domain, with remaining parts taken from reference TRBV5-5 and TRBJ1-2, reads DAGVTQSPTHLIKTRGQQVTLRCSPISGHKSVSWYQQVLGQGPQFIFQYYEKEERGRGNFPDRFSARQFPNYSSELNVNALLLGDSALYLCASSLGPAGTNYGYTFGSGTRLTVV.

The chain is built from TRBV19 and TRBJ1-2; D is unclear. V was clipped by 9 bases and J by 2 bases, with 16 bases between them. This CDR3 comprises 14 residues. CDR1 and CDR2 from the germline V gene are LNHDA and SQIVND (reference sequence). The CDR3 nucleotides read TGTGCCAGCGGGCGGAGGCCCACCAACTATGGCTACACCTTC. This codes for CASGRRPTNYGYTF.

Concerning this clone itself: Just one base apart from a much larger clone, this may be a read error. The chain combines TRBV5-1 with TRBJ1-1, with 12 nucleotides matching TRBD1. The CDR3 has 15 residues. Per germline, CDR1 SGHRS and CDR2 YFSETQ. The ends lost 5 bases at V and 1 base at J; junction bases unmatched: 3. CDR3 sequence: CASRGQGAGNTEAFF. As DNA, the CDR3 is TGCGCCAGCAGGGGACAGGGGGCAGGGAACACTGAAGCTTTCTTT.

This rearrangement joins TRBV25-1 to TRBJ1-2; TRBD1 aligns across 9 bases. Trimming cost V 0 bases and J 0 bases; bases outside gene matches: 5. Germline V CDR1 and CDR2: MGHDK, SYGVNS. The CDR3 loop spans 17 amino acids. In DNA form, the CDR3 reads TGTGCCAGCAGTGAATATGAGGGGACAGGGCCTAACTATGGCTACACCTTC. Amino acid sequence: CASSEYEGTGPNYGYTF.

This chain uses TRBV2 with TRBJ1-2; 8 bases match TRBD1. CDR3 length equals 17 residues. The germline V gene encodes CDR1 SNHLY and CDR2 FYNNEI. The V and J ends lost 2 bases and 1 base, in that order; junction bases with no gene match: 9. In DNA, the CDR3 is TGTGCCAGCAGTGAACCCGGACAGGGAAGGTTTAACTATGGCTACACCTTC. Translation gives CASSEPGQGRFNYGYTF.

This rearrangement joins TRBV15 to TRBJ1-4; the match to TRBD1 covers 9 bases. Unmatched junction bases numbered 4, after V lost 0 bases and J lost 5 bases. This CDR3 is 16 amino acids long. Per the germline V gene, CDR1 is LNHNV and CDR2 is YYDKDF (reference sequence). Here the CDR3 DNA reads TGTGCCACCAGCAGAGATCGCGGACAGGGGAATGAAAAACTGTTTTTT. This gives the protein CATSRDRGQGNEKLFF.

The chain links TRBV3-1 (or the pseudogene TRBV3-2) to TRBJ2-4; 11 positions match TRBD1. Trimming took 5 bases from V and 3 from J; bases not matched to a gene: 3. CDR3 length: 15 residues. CDR1 and CDR2 from the germline V gene are LGHDT and YNNKEL (reference sequence). CDR3 in DNA: TGTGCCAGCAGCTTAGGGACAGGGGGCAAAAACATTCAGTACTTC. Translating gives CASSLGTGGKNIQYF.

The gene calls are TRBV6-5 and TRBJ1-2, with a tentative D call TRBD1 (5 bases). The CDR3 extends over 12 amino acids. Germline assignment: CDR1 MNHEY and CDR2 SVGAGI. V was shortened by 6 bases and J by 12 bases, with 17 bases between the two germline ends. The CDR3 DNA reads as TGTGCCAGCAGCAGCCCGGGGGGTAGCGACACCTTC. This codes for CASSSPGGSDTF.

The rearrangement uses TRBV14 and TRBJ1-1; D is uncertain. The CDR3 runs 15 residues. The V end lost 1 base, the J end lost 3 bases, and 12 bases lay between the germline ends. In germline, CDR1 is SGHDN, CDR2 FVKESK. Written as DNA, the CDR3 is TGTGCCAGCAGCCAAGGGCCTTTTTTTTACACTGAAGCTTTCTTT. Protein product: CASSQGPFFYTEAFF.

CDR3: CASSQQETQYF. The CDR3 coding sequence is TGTGCCAGCAGCCAACAAGAGACCCAGTACTTC. This chain uses TRBV7-9 with TRBJ2-5; D is undetermined. Germline CDR1 and CDR2: SEHNR and FQNEAQ (reference sequence). Trimming cost V 5 bases and J 2 bases, with 3 bases left between them. The CDR3 covers 11 residues.

V is TRBV27 and J is TRBJ2-2, with 10 nucleotides matching TRBD1. Trimming cost V 2 bases and J 4 bases; bases outside gene matches: 7. The germline CDR1 and CDR2 sequences are MNHEY and SMNVEV (reference sequence). This CDR3 contains 17 residues. CDR3 in amino acids: CASSLIRDRGSTGELFF. The CDR3 DNA follows: TGTGCCAGCAGTTTAATCCGGGACAGGGGTTCCACCGGGGAGCTGTTTTTT.

V is TRBV25-1 and J is TRBJ2-3, with D tentatively TRBD2 (5 bases). The CDR3 extends over 15 amino acids. Germline V CDR1 and CDR2: MGHDK, SYGVNS. The V and J ends lost 5 bases and 4 bases respectively, with 16 bases between them. The CDR3 DNA sequence: TGTGCCAGCAGTCACCCCCGGGGTATCGCAGATACGCAGTATTTT. This encodes CASSHPRGIADTQYF.

This rearrangement joins TRBV4-1 to TRBJ1-2; D gene uncertain. The CDR3 sequence is 14 residues long. Germline CDR1 is MGHRA and CDR2 is YSYEKL. The germline V and J ends were trimmed by 1 base and 4 bases, with 10 bases remaining between them. The CDR3 spells CASSQVLQFYGYTF. CDR3 bases: TGCGCCAGCAGCCAAGTCCTACAGTTCTATGGCTACACCTTC.

V usage is TRBV4-1 and J usage is TRBJ1-2; 7 positions match TRBD1. Germline CDR1 is MGHRA and CDR2 is YSYEKL. V lost 0 bases to trimming and J lost 8 bases; unmatched junction nucleotides: 9. CDR3 length: 15 amino acids. The CDR3 nucleotides read TGCGCCAGCAGCCAAGATGTTACAGGGGCAAGGGGCTACACCTTC. This sequence encodes CASSQDVTGARGYTF.

J is TRBJ1-1 and V is TRBV5-1; D gene uncertain. Germline V CDR1 and CDR2: SGHRS, YFSETQ. The V and J ends lost 4 bases and 3 bases respectively, with 16 bases between them. The CDR3 spans 15 residues. The CDR3, as DNA: TGCGCCAGCAGCCCCGGTGGGAGGACCTACACTGAAGCTTTCTTT. It translates to CASSPGGRTYTEAFF.

The V call is TRBV12-3 or TRBV12-4, the J call TRBJ2-3; no definite D call. The CDR3 spans 12 residues. Trimming left V 3 bases short and J 2 bases short, with 3 bases between. The CDR3 is CASSFYTDTQYF. The DNA of the CDR3 is TGTGCCAGCAGTTTTTACACAGATACGCAGTATTTT.

The J gene is TRBJ1-2, the V gene TRBV5-1; 11 positions agree with TRBD1. This CDR3 region has 17 residues. The germline CDR1 and CDR2 sequences are SGHRS and YFSETQ. The junction had 12 bases not matched to a gene; V was cut back by 1 base and J by 7 bases. CDR3 residues: CASSLTPGQGATGGYTF. CDR3 DNA: TGCGCCAGCAGCTTGACCCCCGGACAGGGGGCAACGGGTGGCTACACCTTC.

The genes are TRBV10-2 and TRBJ2-2; the match to TRBD2 covers 11 bases. Losses at the gene ends were 4 bases for V and 7 bases for J; bases not matched to a gene: 11. The CDR3 consists of 17 residues. From germline, CDR1 is WSHSY and CDR2 SAAADI. The CDR3 region is CASSGKLAGGPRGELFF. For the CDR3, the DNA is TGCGCCAGCAGTGGGAAATTAGCGGGGGGGCCTCGCGGGGAGCTGTTTTTT.

The CDR3, as DNA: TGTGCCAGCAGACCGTTTTCAGGGGCACAGCCCCAGCATTTT. It specifies CASRPFSGAQPQHF. The chain recombines TRBV6-5 with TRBJ1-5; a weak D match, TRBD1 (6 bases). Germline CDR1 is MNHEY and CDR2 is SVGAGI. CDR3 size: 14 residues. V dropped 6 bases and J dropped 7 bases, with 16 bases sitting between them.